The clone carrying this TCR beta chain was observed a handful of times. What it recognizes is unknown. This CDR3 spans 15 amino acids. Germline V gene lookup returns CDR1 MDHEN and CDR2 SYDVKM. V lost 6 bases, J lost 4 bases, and 8 bases stayed unmatched. This specimen comes from a study of early T cells in non-severe SARS-CoV-2 infection. Overall study: Sequencing was performed on bulk RNA from unsorted whole blood, leaving chains unpaired. Whole-study results and caveats: The matching step, a VDJdb search, favored anti-spike CD8 responses and missed private and CD4 specificities.

Researchers tagged individual cDNA molecules with unique molecular identifiers. MiXCR was run by TCRdb on the 5' RACE reads, yielding one entry per CDR3 protein. The sample contains tens of thousands of distinct CDR3 sequences, around 15% of which appear only once. This sequence joins TRBV28 and TRBJ2-2; 7 positions match TRBD2. The receptor was isolated from an adult who was a healthcare worker with PCR-confirmed SARS-CoV-2 infection or an uninfected control (not recorded which). Sequenced material: whole blood, taken at baseline. The CDR3, as DNA: TGTGCCAGCAGGCGCCTAGGGGAGGGCACCGGGGAGCTGTTTTTT. It translates to CASRRLGEGTGELFF.